The source of this TCR beta chain is a study of cytomegalovirus exposure and HLA in healthy donors. Study-wide findings and caveats: Many donors carried some public TCRs, although rarity characterized most TCR sequences. A later analysis linked a missense variant in DCLRE1C to the trimming of TCR beta V and J genes.

V trimming: 4 bases; J trimming: 7 bases; junction bases outside the gene matches: 12. Germline V gene lookup returns CDR1 SGHVS and CDR2 FQNEAQ. This CDR3 region has 15 residues. Primers: 60 Vbeta forward and 13 Jbeta reverse. Clones were sequenced by immunoSEQ multiplex PCR, and TCRdb holds only the in-frame ones, with some missing. The sample includes 150,000 or so clones, around 80% seen only once; the top ten take about 6%. Concerning this clone: The antigen remains undetermined.

Healthy donors of bone marrow made up the group. The clonotype was recovered from a man aged 45-65 years in good health and CMV-seropositive. The chain employs TRBV7-8 and TRBJ2-7, with 8 positions matching TRBD2. Sequenced input: PBMCs. CDR3 sequence reads: CASSSSGGAGLEQYV. The CDR3 DNA reads as TGTGCCAGCAGCTCCTCGGGGGGGGCAGGATTAGAGCAGTACGTC.